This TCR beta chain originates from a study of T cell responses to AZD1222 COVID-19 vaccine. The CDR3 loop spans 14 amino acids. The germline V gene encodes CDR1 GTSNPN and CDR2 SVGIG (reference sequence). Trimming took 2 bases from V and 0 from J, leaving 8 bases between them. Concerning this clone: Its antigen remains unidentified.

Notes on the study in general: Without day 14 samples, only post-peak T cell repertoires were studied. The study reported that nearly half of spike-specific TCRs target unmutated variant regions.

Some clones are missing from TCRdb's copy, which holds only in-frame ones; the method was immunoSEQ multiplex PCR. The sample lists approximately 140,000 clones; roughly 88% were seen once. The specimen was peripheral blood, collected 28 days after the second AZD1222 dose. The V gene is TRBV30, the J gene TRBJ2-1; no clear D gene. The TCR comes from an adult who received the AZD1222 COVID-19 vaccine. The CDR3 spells CAWSPRPSYNEQFF. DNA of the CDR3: TGTGCCTGGAGTCCGCGGCCCTCCTACAATGAGCAGTTCTTC.